The 9 T cell receptor beta chains listed next were all sequenced from one sample in a study of blood T cell repertoires in COVID-19. Some clones are missing from TCRdb's copy, which holds only in-frame ones; the method was immunoSEQ multiplex PCR. The profile shows more than 95,000 clones, roughly 84% of them singletons. Sequencing was performed on peripheral blood. These TCRs come from a human donor in a cohort sampled during active COVID-19.

This clone was picked up a small number of times. The V call is TRBV7-9, the J call TRBJ1-4; 8 nucleotides agree with TRBD1. Germline values: CDR1 SEHNR, CDR2 FQNEAQ (reference sequence). The CDR3 totals 12 residues. V shed 10 bases and J 8 bases; nucleotides not matched to a gene: 6. CDR3 coding DNA: TGTGCCACAGGGGGCGCGGGGGAAAAACTGTTTTTT. Residues: CATGGAGEKLFF.

This clone was seen only once. The J gene is TRBJ1-4, the V gene TRBV9; possibly TRBD1 for D (6 bases). Trimming removed 1 base at V and 4 bases at J, with 14 bases between. The CDR3 runs 16 residues. The germline V gene has CDR1 SGDLS and CDR2 YYNGEE. The DNA for the CDR3 is TGTGCCAGCAGCGTAAAAGGGCAGGGGAGTAATGAAAAACTGTTTTTT. It specifies CASSVKGQGSNEKLFF.

The V gene is TRBV7-7, the J gene TRBJ2-7, with D perhaps TRBD1 (5 bases). CDR1 is SSHAT and CDR2 is FNYEAQ in the germline V gene (reference sequence). The CDR3 is 15 amino acids. Deletions cut 1 base from V and 0 bases from J, with 10 bases between. The chain's CDR3 is CASSLGVGVSYEQYF. As DNA, the CDR3 is TGTGCCAGCAGCTTAGGTGTAGGGGTCTCCTACGAGCAGTACTTC. Full variable domain (outside the CDR3, taken from reference TRBV7-7 and TRBJ2-7): GAGVSQSPRYKVTKRGQDVTLRCDPISSHATLYWYQQALGQGPEFLTYFNYEAQPDKSGLPSDRFSAERPEGSISTLTIQRTEQRDSAMYRCASSLGVGVSYEQYFGPGTRLTVT.

V usage is TRBV5-4 and J usage is TRBJ1-2; unclear D gene. Germline V gene sequence: CDR1 SGHNT, CDR2 YYREEE (reference sequence). CDR3 length: 14 residues. Trimming removed 5 bases at V and 3 bases at J, with 14 bases between. This CDR3 is CASRSSLRDYGYTF. CDR3 sequence (DNA): TGTGCCAGCAGATCCTCGTTGCGGGACTATGGCTACACCTTC.

The chain uses TRBV15 and TRBJ1-2; D not resolved. Trimming pared 8 bases from V and 7 bases from J, leaving 17 bases between. This CDR3 has 13 amino acids. CDR1 is LNHNV, CDR2 YYDKDF, per germline (reference sequence). CDR3 DNA sequence: TGTGCCACCCAAGCGGGGTCGGGTTTTGGCTACACCTTC. Its protein is CATQAGSGFGYTF.

The CDR3 loop is CASSFVGENTEAFF. The CDR3 coding sequence is TGCGCCAGCAGCTTCGTAGGGGAGAACACTGAAGCTTTCTTT. V is TRBV5-1 and J is TRBJ1-1; TRBD1 might be the D (5 bases). Between the trimmed V and J ends, which lost 2 bases and 1 base, there was a span of 9 bases. The germline V gene encodes CDR1 SGHRS and CDR2 YFSETQ. CDR3 length: 14 residues.

A note on this clone: The same CDR3 can be traced to other DNA sequences in this sample. The chain has TRBV5-1 and TRBJ2-6, with no clear D. This CDR3 region has 15 residues. Germline CDR1 SGHRS, CDR2 YFSETQ. Trimming stripped 0 bases from V and 0 bases from J, with 4 bases between. The chain's CDR3 is CASSLDSSGANVLTF. DNA for the CDR3: TGCGCCAGCAGCTTGGACAGCTCTGGGGCCAACGTCCTGACTTTC.

V gene TRBV3-1 (or the pseudogene TRBV3-2) combines with J gene TRBJ1-1; a possible D gene is TRBD1 (6 bases). The ends were cut back, 0 bases at V and 4 bases at J, with 18 bases in the middle. CDR1 and CDR2 from the germline V gene are LGHDT and YNNKEL (reference sequence). The CDR3 has 17 residues. CDR3 protein: CASSQDLGGRGSTEAFF. Here the CDR3 DNA reads TGTGCCAGCAGCCAAGATCTCGGGGGGCGCGGGTCCACTGAAGCTTTCTTT.

The CDR3 coding sequence is TGTGCCAGCAGCTTAGCTCGACATGCGAACACCGGGGAGCTGTTTTTT. This codes for CASSLARHANTGELFF. The V and J genes are TRBV7-6 and TRBJ2-2, with D uncertain. Germline CDR1 and CDR2: SGHVS and FNYEAQ. The CDR3 loop spans 16 amino acids. V dropped 0 bases and J dropped 0 bases, with 8 bases sitting between them.